This entry is about one TCR beta chain. Patients had newly diagnosed, untreated stage II-IVA oral cavity squamous cell carcinoma. No culture or expansion preceded analysis of these blood cells. The table came from immunoSEQ multiplex PCR; TCRdb's copy has only in-frame clones and leaves some out. The sample has 14,000 or so clones; less than 80% are singletons. These data belong to a study of neoadjuvant anti-PD-1 for oral cavity cancer. About the research overall: Patients mostly received three to four biweekly nivolumab doses at 3 mg/kg before surgery.

The CDR3 runs 12 residues. Trimming removed 0 bases from V and 12 bases from J, with 6 bases in between. CDR1 and CDR2 from the germline V gene are MNHEY and SVGAGI. This sequence originates from a person between 40 and 80 years old with oral cavity squamous cell carcinoma. V is TRBV6-5 and J is TRBJ1-6; D not certain. The source material was PBMCs, sampled before nivolumab (anti-PD-1) treatment. This CDR3 is CASSYSGQPLHF. Written as DNA, the CDR3 is TGTGCCAGCAGTTACTCTGGGCAACCCCTCCACTTT.